A few counts support the clone carrying this T cell receptor (beta chain). Its antigen is unknown. The data were obtained in a study of identifying expanded T cells in peripheral blood. Whole-study findings and limits: Over around two and four weeks, about 16 and 20 clones changed, versus 1.2 between replicates. Variance in clone template counts between roughly 2-week samples significantly increased with total template count across all healthy donors.

The table came from immunoSEQ multiplex PCR; TCRdb's copy has only in-frame clones and leaves some out. Of around 94,000 clones in the sample, approximately 84% were seen once. Collection occurred without any documented infections or immune events in donors. The V and J ends lost 1 base and 4 bases, in that order; junction bases with no gene match: 9. Germline-derived CDR1 and CDR2 are SQVTM and ANQGSEA. CDR3 size: 16 residues. J is TRBJ2-3 and V is TRBV29-1, with TRBD2 matching 9 bases. This TCR was recovered from a person between 18 and 75 years old in good health. The sequenced sample consisted of blood. The CDR3 DNA sequence: TGCAGCGTTGAAGGGGAAGAGCGGGGGGCCCCAGATACGCAGTATTTT. Protein: CSVEGEERGAPDTQYF.